The 27 T cell receptor delta chains below come from one sample, sequenced in a study of γδ T cells in repeated Plasmodium falciparum infection. TCRdb called clones from the multiplex PCR reads again using CATT. The table records some 51,000 delta-chain clones, about 2% of them present only once. Vgamma9/Vdelta2+ and Vdelta2-negative gammadelta T cells were flow-sorted from PBMC for bulk sequencing. Sequenced: gamma-delta T cells from blood. Receptors originate from a pool of human donors (malaria-infected and uninfected, not separated).

A remark on this clone: The TCRdb record carries a much larger clone's protein, which differs from this DNA's translation at residue 6; a read error is the likely cause, and the protein listed here is the DNA translation. The V and J genes are TRDV1 and TRDJ2, with a possible D match to TRDD3 (6 bases). Germline matching of the DNA provided the J gene here, since TCRdb leaves it blank. The germline CDR1 and CDR2 sequences are TSWWSYY and QGS. CDR3 length: 23 amino acids. The V gene lost 2 bases and the J gene lost 0 bases, with 31 bases spanning the gap. The CDR3 protein is CALGERPLGFWVRGSALTAQLFF. The CDR3 DNA follows: TGTGCTCTTGGGGAAAGACCTCTGGGGTTCTGGGTGAGGGGTAGTGCTTTGACAGCACAACTCTTCTTT.

This clone has a handful of counts. TCRdb records a much larger clone's protein for this DNA, with a difference at residue 3 that likely arises from a read error; the protein given is the translation of the DNA. The chain recombines TRDV1 with TRDJ2; D may match TRDD2 or TRDD3 (6 bases each). Matching the DNA to germline supplied the J gene, which TCRdb does not give. Germline V CDR1 and CDR2: TSWWSYY, QGS. This CDR3 has 26 amino acids. CDR3 in DNA: TGTGCTCCTGGGGAACTAATATCACGCTGGAATAGAGTATACCTCCTACCCCCGCTTCGGGCAGCACAACTCTTCTTT. Its protein is CAPGELISRWNRVYLLPPLRAAQLFF.

The CDR3 DNA is TGTGCCTTCCTGTACTGGGGGACTCACCTAACCGATAAACTCATCTTT. Translated, it gives CAFLYWGTHLTDKLIF. The chain is built from TRDV3 and TRDJ1; 9 nucleotides agree with TRDD3. Matching the DNA to germline supplied the J gene, which TCRdb does not give. The CDR3 length is 16 residues. The trim removed 3 bases at V and 2 bases at J, leaving 13 bases unmatched. CDR1 is TVYSNPD and CDR2 is GDNSRS in the germline V gene (reference sequence).

This clone appeared a few times. This likely reflects a read error, since a far larger clone is one base away. Other nucleotide sequences in the sample specify the same CDR3. The J gene is TRDJ1, the V gene TRDV3; D is unclear. Here the J gene was assigned by germline matching of the DNA, as TCRdb has none. This CDR3 contains 14 residues. CDR1 and CDR2 (germline): TVYSNPD, GDNSRS (reference sequence). This chain's CDR3 is CAFTYPQYTDKLIF. The CDR3 nucleotides read TGCGCCTTTACGTATCCCCAATACACCGATAAACTCATCTTT.

Details on this clone: This likely stems from a read error, as it lies one base from a far larger clone. Other DNA variants within this sample encode the same CDR3. The J gene is TRDJ1, the V gene TRDV1, with 8 positions matching TRDD3. TCRdb offers no J gene call, so here the DNA was matched to germline to obtain one. CDR3 size: 20 residues. The V gene's germline CDR1 is TSWWSYY and CDR2 QGS. CDR3 nucleotides: TGTGCTCTTGGGGATCCCGTCTTCCTGACGTACTGGGGGTACACTGATAAACTCATCTTT. Amino acids: CALGDPVFLTYWGYTDKLIF.

As to this clone: This sequence is one base from a far larger clone and is likely a read error. The same CDR3 also results from other DNA sequences found in this sample. This chain connects TRDV2 to TRDJ1; D perhaps matches TRDD3 (6 bases). No J gene was available from TCRdb, and it was assigned here by a germline match of the DNA. Germline CDR1 GEAIGNYY, CDR2 EKD. Trimming pared 0 bases from V and 2 bases from J, leaving 24 bases between. The CDR3 totals 19 residues. This chain's CDR3 is CACDTVRLGGNPGTDKLIF. In nucleotides, the CDR3 is TGTGCCTGTGACACCGTGAGGTTGGGGGGGAACCCGGGGACCGATAAACTCATCTTT.

This clone has just a few counts. The protein TCRdb gives is from a much larger clone and does not agree with this DNA's translation at residue 9, likely a read error; the protein shown here comes from the DNA. This sequence joins TRDV2 and TRDJ1; 7 bases fit TRDD3. The J gene was not available in TCRdb and was assigned here by matching the DNA to germline segments. Germline V lookup: CDR1 GEAIGNYY, CDR2 EKD. There are 17 residues in the CDR3. V shed 3 bases, J shed 0 bases, and the junction held 12 bases outside the gene matches. This chain's CDR3 is CACDSLLGNKNTDKLIF. The CDR3 DNA follows: TGTGCCTGTGACTCCTTACTGGGGAATAAGAACACCGATAAACTCATCTTT.

About this clone: TCRdb pairs this DNA with a much larger clone's protein that differs at residue 12, likely a read error; the protein shown was translated from the DNA. The chain recombines TRDV1 with TRDJ1; the D gene could be TRDD2 or TRDD3 (7 bases each). Since TCRdb gives no J gene, matching the DNA to germline was used here to assign it. The CDR3 sequence is 21 residues long. Germline CDR1 TSWWSYY, CDR2 QGS. Between the trimmed V and J ends, which lost 3 bases and 4 bases, there was a span of 33 bases. The CDR3 reads CALGDLSYPFQGWGLNDKLIF. The DNA of the CDR3 is TGTGCTCTTGGGGATCTTTCCTACCCATTTCAAGGCTGGGGGCTTAACGATAAACTCATCTTT.

The sample holds a few counts of this clone. A far larger clone is just one base off, so this is likely a read error. The same CDR3 is also encoded by other DNA sequences in this sample. This chain links TRDV1 with TRDJ1, with D unclear. TCRdb offers no J gene call, so here the DNA was matched to germline to obtain one. CDR3 size: 13 residues. Germline V gene lookup returns CDR1 TSWWSYY and CDR2 QGS. The CDR3 coding sequence is TGTGCTCTTGGGGAACTGTACACTGATAAACTCATCTTT. Translating it yields CALGELYTDKLIF.

This clone was observed a handful of times. The amino acid sequence in TCRdb belongs to a much larger clone and departs from this DNA's translation at residue 15, likely a sequencing read error; the sequence shown is translated from the DNA. The rearrangement joins TRDV3 to TRDJ1, with D perhaps TRDD3 (6 bases). The DNA end favors TRDJ2, so the J call may be wrong. The CDR3 covers 16 residues. Germline loops: CDR1 TVYSNPD, CDR2 GDNSRS (reference sequence). CDR3 residues: CAFKYWVFFSTDKLFF. CDR3 bases: TGTGCCTTCAAATACTGGGTCTTTTTTTCGACCGATAAACTCTTCTTT.

Details on this clone: For this DNA, TCRdb reports the protein of a much larger clone, which diverges at residue 18, most likely from a read error; the protein presented here is translated directly from the DNA. The J gene is TRDJ1, the V gene TRDV1; 9 bases align to TRDD2. TCRdb records no J gene; here it was assigned by comparing the DNA to germline. The CDR3 runs to 24 residues. V gave up 3 bases and J gave up 3 bases; unmatched junction bases: 32. The germline gives CDR1 TSWWSYY, CDR2 QGS. The CDR3 here is CALGDGAFLRAMRGTSNWPDKLIF. CDR3 DNA: TGTGCTCTTGGGGATGGCGCCTTCCTACGAGCCATGCGGGGGACTTCCAACTGGCCCGATAAACTCATCTTT.

Regarding this clone: TCRdb's listed protein matches a much larger clone and diverges from this DNA's translation at residue 16, likely through a read error; the protein shown comes from the DNA. The chain couples TRDV3 to TRDJ1; TRDD3 matches at 13 bases. TCRdb gives no J gene; it was assigned here by matching the DNA to germline. V dropped 5 bases and J dropped 5; count of bases not matched to a gene: 29. CDR3 size: 21 residues. Germline lookup yields CDR1 TVYSNPD and CDR2 GDNSRS (reference sequence). The CDR3 nucleotides read TGTGCCACCTACCTTCCTTCTCTCTACTGGGGGATACGCGGTTTTTCTGATAAACTCATCTTT. Amino acid sequence: CATYLPSLYWGIRGFSDKLIF.

As to this clone: With a far larger clone one base away, a read error is the likely cause. The same CDR3 also results from other DNA sequences found in this sample. With the J gene uncalled, the V gene is TRDV1; no check of the table's D call, TRDD3, against the DNA was made. The germline gives CDR1 TSWWSYY, CDR2 QGS. The CDR3 is 20 residues long. The CDR3 reads CALGTLFPPQLGDRADKLIF. The CDR3 nucleotides read TGTGCTCTTGGGACCCTTTTTCCGCCCCAACTGGGGGATCGGGCCGATAAACTCATCTTC.

This clone is labeled medium-sized (0.01 to 0.1%). The chain is built from TRDV2 and TRDJ1; TRDD3 matches 8 bases. There are 14 residues in the CDR3. CDR1 is GEAIGNYY and CDR2 is EKD in the germline V gene. Germline trimming cut 2 bases from V and 5 bases from J; bases unmatched to any gene: 6. CDR3 in DNA: TGTGCCTGTGACAAGGGGATACTCCGTGATAAACTCATCTTT. Amino acid sequence: CACDKGILRDKLIF.

Concerning this clone: TCRdb assigns this DNA the protein of a much larger clone, which departs from its translation at residue 12; this likely reflects a read error, and the protein shown comes from translating the DNA. CDR3 in DNA: TGTGCTCTTGGGGAACAAAAAGACTTCCTACGTTATCGGGGGCTCTATAAACTCATCTTT. Its translation: CALGEQKDFLRYRGLYKLIF. The V call is TRDV1, the J call TRDJ1, with 8 bases lining up with TRDD2. Unmatched junction bases numbered 22, after V lost 1 base and J lost 6 bases. Germline V gene data show CDR1 as TSWWSYY and CDR2 as QGS. This CDR3 has 20 residues.

This clone was detected a few times. This DNA's translation differs at residue 12 from TCRdb's protein, which comes from a much larger clone; a read error is likely, and the protein shown is translated from the DNA. The J gene is TRDJ1, the V gene TRDV1; D perhaps matches TRDD2 (9 bases). The J gene comes from matching the DNA to germline here; TCRdb lacks it. This CDR3 contains 25 residues. CDR1 is TSWWSYY, CDR2 QGS, per germline. V was trimmed by 4 bases and J by 0 bases, leaving 42 bases between them. CDR3 sequence reads: CALGAPAFLLSPPLGGLWDTDKLIF. The CDR3 DNA follows: TGTGCTCTTGGGGCCCCCGCCTTCCTACTATCCCCCCCACTGGGGGGCCTGTGGGACACCGATAAACTCATCTTT.

This clone has ten or more counts. This rearrangement joins TRDV2 to TRDJ1; no clear D. V lost 0 bases and J lost 8, with 15 bases in between. The germline gives CDR1 GEAIGNYY, CDR2 EKD. The CDR3 runs to 14 residues. The CDR3 coding sequence is TGTGCCTGTGACACCGTCGAGGATCGATGGAAACTCATCTTT. Translated, it gives CACDTVEDRWKLIF.

This clone showed up just a few times. With only one base between it and a far larger clone, this is likely a read error. Other DNA sequences from this sample encode an identical CDR3 as well. The chain combines TRDV2 with TRDJ1, with 10 nucleotides matching TRDD3. In the absence of a J gene in TCRdb, the DNA was matched to germline to assign it here. After removal of 2 bases from V and 3 bases from J, the junction contained 14 bases not matched to a gene. This CDR3 contains 18 residues. Germline CDR1 reads GEAIGNYY; CDR2 reads EKD. CDR3: CACDRLGGYVGDADKLIF. The CDR3 DNA reads as TGTGCCTGTGACAGACTCGGGGGATACGTGGGCGACGCCGATAAACTCATCTTT.

This clone has a handful of counts. TCRdb records a much larger clone's protein for this DNA, with a difference at residue 22 that likely arises from a read error; the protein given is the translation of the DNA. The rearrangement uses TRDV2 and TRDJ1, with 9 bases matching TRDD3. Here the J gene came from matching the DNA to germline, since TCRdb omits it. From germline, CDR1 is GEAIGNYY and CDR2 EKD. CDR3 length equals 32 residues. The V gene end was trimmed by 0 bases and the J gene end by 2 bases; junction bases not matched to a gene: 54. The CDR3 sequence is CACDTELGVVIPPFREFRYWGTPLRGTDKLIF. The CDR3 DNA reads as TGTGCCTGTGACACCGAACTGGGAGTTGTGATTCCGCCCTTCCGGGAGTTCCGCTACTGGGGGACCCCTCTGAGGGGGACCGATAAACTCATCTTT.

About this clone: The TCRdb protein, from a much larger clone, departs from this DNA's translation at residue 15, likely by read error; the protein shown derives from the DNA. The V segment is TRDV1, and no J call was made; the table's D call, TRDD3, has no DNA check behind it. CDR1 is TSWWSYY and CDR2 is QGS in the germline V gene. This CDR3 spans 17 amino acids. The CDR3 loop reads CALGVPTNLGDLDKHIF. DNA of the CDR3: TGTGCTCTTGGCGTCCCTACAAACCTGGGGGACCTCGATAAACACATCTTT.

This clone was found many times. This is likely an artifact of a read error, given a far larger clone one base away. The same CDR3 is also encoded by other DNA sequences in this sample. The rearrangement joins TRDV1 to TRDJ1; TRDD3 matches 12 bases. TCRdb records no J gene; here it was assigned by comparing the DNA to germline. This CDR3 contains 22 residues. Germline assignment: CDR1 TSWWSYY and CDR2 QGS. With 0 bases clipped from V and 0 bases from J, the junction kept 17 bases outside the gene matches. CDR3 DNA: TGTGCTCTTGGGGAACTTTGCCCTCATCTACTGGGGGATACCATATACACCGATAAACTCATCTTT. Protein: CALGELCPHLLGDTIYTDKLIF.

This clone occurred many times. The protein TCRdb lists belongs to a much larger clone and differs from this DNA's translation at residue 6, which points to a read error; the protein shown is made from the DNA. The chain carries TRAV38-2/DV8 and TRDJ1; 8 bases are shared with TRDD3. TCRdb is silent on the J gene; assignment here came from matching the DNA to germline. Per germline, CDR1 TSESDYY and CDR2 QEAYKQQN. This CDR3 is built from 23 residues. The V gene end was trimmed by 1 base and the J gene end by 0 bases; junction bases not matched to a gene: 26. CDR3 DNA sequence: TGTGCTTATAGGAGCCACCGACCCCAAACCGCCCGGGGATACACCGAGTACACCGATAAACTCATCTTT. Encoded protein: CAYRSHRPQTARGYTEYTDKLIF.

The sample holds a few counts of this clone. TCRdb has a much larger clone's protein, which differs at residue 4 from the translation of this DNA, likely because of a read error; what is shown is the protein translated from the DNA. V is TRDV1 and J is TRDJ1, with a possible D match to TRDD2 (5 bases). The J gene is not listed in TCRdb, so it was assigned here from a DNA match to germline. Looked up from germline, CDR1 is TSWWSYY and CDR2 is QGS. This CDR3 comprises 20 residues. The CDR3 region is CALREFKQCTYLRVTDKLIF. The CDR3 coding sequence is TGTGCTCTTAGGGAATTTAAGCAGTGTACCTACCTGAGGGTCACCGATAAACTCATCTTT.

For this clone: A far larger clone lies a single base away; this is likely a read error. The same CDR3 also results from other DNA sequences found in this sample. The chain recombines TRDV3 with TRDJ1; a possible D gene is TRDD3 (5 bases). Here the J gene came from matching the DNA to germline, since TCRdb omits it. The V and J ends lost 3 bases and 7 bases respectively, with 27 bases between them. Germline CDR1 TVYSNPD, CDR2 GDNSRS (reference sequence). This CDR3 has 16 amino acids. The CDR3 loop reads CAFTLSEGRGAIKLIF. CDR3 nucleotide sequence: TGTGCCTTCACTCTATCGGAGGGGAGAGGGGCTATTAAACTCATCTTT.

The table lists this clone with a few counts. The protein TCRdb lists belongs to a much larger clone and differs from this DNA's translation at residue 17, which points to a read error; the protein shown is made from the DNA. The rearrangement joins TRDV3 to TRDJ1, with 9 bases identical to TRDD3. TCRdb leaves out the J gene; it was filled in here by matching the DNA to germline. The germline gives CDR1 TVYSNPD, CDR2 GDNSRS (reference sequence). Trimming took 1 base from V and 8 from J; bases not matched to a gene: 41. This CDR3 has 24 amino acids. CDR3: CAFKGGPSAGIKTPVYRGIQKLIF. In DNA, the CDR3 is TGTGCCTTTAAGGGGGGACCTTCCGCCGGTATAAAAACTCCCGTATACCGGGGGATACAAAAACTCATCTTT.

This clone has at least ten counts. A far more abundant clone sits one base away, making this likely a read error. Within the sample, other DNA sequences also encode this same CDR3. The V gene is TRDV2, the J gene TRDJ1, with D perhaps TRDD3 (5 bases). Assignment of the J gene here rests on matching the DNA to germline, because TCRdb gives none. V gave up 0 bases and J gave up 4 bases, with 14 bases separating them. Germline CDR1 and CDR2: GEAIGNYY and EKD. The CDR3 has 15 amino acids. The CDR3 sequence: CACDTVGTLGDKLIF. The CDR3 nucleotides are TGTGCCTGTGACACCGTGGGGACCTTGGGCGATAAACTCATCTTT.

Comments on this clone: A far larger clone is a single base away, which makes a read error likely. Other DNA variants within this sample encode the same CDR3. This chain uses TRDV1 with TRDJ1; tentative D call: TRDD3 (7 bases). Because TCRdb records no J gene, it was assigned here through a match of the DNA to germline. V was trimmed by 5 bases and J by 0 bases, leaving 31 bases between them. This CDR3 region has 21 residues. Looked up from germline, CDR1 is TSWWSYY and CDR2 is QGS. CDR3 in DNA: TGTGCTCTTGGGTCTCCTTCCGGATTCTACTGGGGAATCCCTTACACCGATAAACTCATCTTT. This sequence encodes CALGSPSGFYWGIPYTDKLIF.